The table lists the clone carrying this TCR beta chain with many counts. Its antigen is unidentified. This specimen belongs to a study of blood T cells in healthy people across ages. Through a sample-barcoded 5' primer and a J-beta primer mix, a second PCR was run for roughly 6 to 11 cycles. TCRdb itself ran the 5' RACE reads through MiXCR, one entry per CDR3 protein. The sample includes over 600,000 distinct CDR3 sequences, approximately 40% of them seen just once. Study-wide results and limits: The fall in TCR beta diversity per million T cells was roughly linear with age. There was a strong correlation between TCR beta diversity and naive T cell percentage.

Each of the donors had roughly 9.3 milliliters of peripheral blood drawn into EDTA-treated Vacutainer tubes. Every sample gave at least 5 micrograms of total RNA when it was extracted. Looked up from germline, CDR1 is LGHDT and CDR2 is YNNKEL (reference sequence). This CDR3 region has 12 residues. The J segment lost 14 bases and the V segment lost 4 bases, leaving 5 bases of the junction unmatched. Sequenced: blood. The receptor's source is a man older than 75 in good health. This chain connects TRBV3-1 to TRBJ2-1, with 10 positions matching TRBD2. CDR3 region: CASSPSSGSEFF. CDR3 DNA sequence: TGTGCCAGCAGCCCCTCTAGCGGGAGCGAGTTCTTC.